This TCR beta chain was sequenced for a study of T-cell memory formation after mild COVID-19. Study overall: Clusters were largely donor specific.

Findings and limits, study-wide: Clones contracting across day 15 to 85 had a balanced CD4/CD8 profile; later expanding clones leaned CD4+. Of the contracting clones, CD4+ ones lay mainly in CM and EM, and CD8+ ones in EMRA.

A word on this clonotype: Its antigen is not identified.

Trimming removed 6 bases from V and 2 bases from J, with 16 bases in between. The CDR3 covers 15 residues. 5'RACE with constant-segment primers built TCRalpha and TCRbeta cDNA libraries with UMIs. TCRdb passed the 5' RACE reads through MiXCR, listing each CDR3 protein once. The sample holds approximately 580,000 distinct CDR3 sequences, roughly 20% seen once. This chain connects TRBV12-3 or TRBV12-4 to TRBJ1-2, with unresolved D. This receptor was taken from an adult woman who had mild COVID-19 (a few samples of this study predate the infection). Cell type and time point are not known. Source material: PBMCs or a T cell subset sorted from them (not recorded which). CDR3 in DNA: TGTGCCAGCAGCCCCGGACCGATAAACAACTATGGCTACACCTTC. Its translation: CASSPGPINNYGYTF.